The clone carrying this T cell receptor (beta chain) was detected only once. CDR1 and CDR2 (germline): KGHDR, SFDVKD. CDR3 length equals 13 residues. With 7 bases removed from V and 2 bases from J, the gap between germline ends came to 7 bases. This entry comes from a study of Graves' ophthalmopathy and Graves' hyperthyroidism. RNA transcripts were the template, and TCR beta CDR3 regions were amplified from them. Second-round multiplex PCR followed a first-round RT-PCR using HTBI primers. MiXCR, run by TCRdb on the multiplex PCR reads, gives a single entry per CDR3 protein. The data hold fewer than 400,000 distinct CDR3 sequences, with about 18% observed a single time.

The chain joins TRBV24-1 to TRBJ2-2, with D tentatively TRBD1 (5 bases). The receptor comes from a young woman with Graves' ophthalmopathy. The sequenced sample was peripheral blood. As DNA, the CDR3 is TGTGCCACCAGGGACATAAACACCGGGGAGCTGTTTTTT. Its protein product is CATRDINTGELFF.